A selection of T cell receptor beta chains follows, all from one sample in a study of shared clonotypes between healthy human individuals. Some clones are missing from TCRdb's copy, which holds only in-frame ones; the method was immunoSEQ multiplex PCR. The sample records about 2.5 million clones, 92% being singletons. Sample: naive CD4+ T cells from PBMCs. The receptors come from a man between 18 and 29 years old in good health. Some clones in this sample may be carry-over from other donors' samples. Each CDR3 is given with its conserved first and last residue. D genes are given only for firm matches. Clone size is shown for a subset of rows, as once, few, many or a class of expanded clone.

cdr3_nt: TGTGCCAGCAGCGCCACCACTAGCGGGAGGAAGGATGAGCAGTTCTTC; cdr3_aa: CASSATTSGRKDEQFF; d_call: TRBD2; clone_size: NA; j_call: TRBJ2-1; v_call: TRBV7-2
cdr3_nt: TGTGCCAGCAGCAAGGGACAGCTGAACACCGGGGAGCTGTTTTTT; cdr3_aa: CASSKGQLNTGELFF; d_call: TRBD1; clone_size: once; j_call: TRBJ2-2; v_call: TRBV7-7
cdr3_nt: TGCGCCAGCAGCTTGGAGCCCGGGACAGGGAAGGAGACCCAGTACTTC; cdr3_aa: CASSLEPGTGKETQYF; d_call: TRBD1; clone_size: NA; j_call: TRBJ2-5; v_call: TRBV5-1
cdr3_nt: TGTGCCGGCTGGGGAGCGGGGGCAGATACGCAGTATTTT; cdr3_aa: CAGWGAGADTQYF; d_call: TRBD2; clone_size: NA; j_call: TRBJ2-3; v_call: TRBV7-2
cdr3_nt: TGTGCCAGCAGCCAGGGAACTGAAGCTTTCTTT; cdr3_aa: CASSQGTEAFF; d_call: NA; clone_size: NA; j_call: TRBJ1-1; v_call: TRBV6-5
cdr3_nt: TGTGCCTGCAGCCCCGATGAAAAACTGTTTTTT; cdr3_aa: CACSPDEKLFF; d_call: NA; clone_size: NA; j_call: TRBJ1-4; v_call: TRBV30
cdr3_nt: TGTGCCAGCAGTGATCCTAGCGGGAGAGCCAAAAACATTCAGTACTTC; cdr3_aa: CASSDPSGRAKNIQYF; d_call: TRBD2; clone_size: NA; j_call: TRBJ2-4; v_call: TRBV25-1
cdr3_nt: TGTGCTAGTGGTCCCTCATCCGGGGAGCTGTTTTTT; cdr3_aa: CASGPSSGELFF; d_call: NA; clone_size: NA; j_call: TRBJ2-2; v_call: TRBV12-5
cdr3_nt: TGTGCCAGCAGTGAAGCGGGACCGTACACCGGGGAGCTGTTTTTT; cdr3_aa: CASSEAGPYTGELFF; d_call: NA; clone_size: NA; j_call: TRBJ2-2; v_call: TRBV6-1
cdr3_nt: TGTGCCAGTAGTATAGAACGGAAGGGCTTTTTTGGTGAGCAGTTCTTC; cdr3_aa: CASSIERKGFFGEQFF; d_call: NA; clone_size: NA; j_call: TRBJ2-1; v_call: TRBV19